This entry concerns a single T cell receptor beta chain. Antigen unknown. Other DNA sequences in the same sample also yield this CDR3. The data derive from a study of cytomegalovirus exposure and HLA in healthy donors. The study's findings and limits: TCR beta chains associated with HLA were, in a later analysis, more clonally expanded than equally common others.

Primers: 60 Vbeta forward and 13 Jbeta reverse. Assay used: immunoSEQ multiplex PCR; TCRdb lists only in-frame clones, some missing. The data contain 150,000 or so clones, over 60% of them singletons. Germline V gene lookup returns CDR1 SGHNT and CDR2 YYREEE (reference sequence). V was cut by 7 bases and J by 3 bases, with 16 bases left in between. The CDR3 totals 14 residues. The TCR was taken from a woman between 40 and 55 years old in good health and CMV-seronegative. Sequencing used PBMCs. The V and J genes are TRBV5-4 and TRBJ2-5, with unresolved D. The CDR3 DNA reads TGTGCCAGCTCTCTCACCGTCAGCGAAGAGACCCAGTACTTC. Protein sequence: CASSLTVSEETQYF.